The entry below describes one T cell receptor (beta chain). Its antigen is unknown. The CDR3 loop spans 16 amino acids. The germline gives CDR1 SGHNT, CDR2 YENEEA. Trimming removed 4 bases from V and 3 bases from J, with 17 bases in between. The data were taken from a study of T cells after yellow fever vaccination. Findings and caveats of the study: Boosting was followed by the reappearance of most primary-vaccination clones (around 95% CD4, around 90% CD8). The secondary response was weaker, and its peak arrived faster, on day 5 versus 15.

TCRdb reprocessed the 5' RACE reads with MiXCR, giving one entry per CDR3 protein. The sample yields approximately 610,000 distinct CDR3 sequences, 17% seen once. The TCR originated in a young man who received the YFV17D yellow fever vaccine. Sequenced material: PBMCs, taken around 5 days after the first yellow fever vaccination. This chain connects TRBV11-3 to TRBJ2-3; D possibly corresponds to TRBD1 (5 bases). The CDR3 loop is CASSSESAGKTDTQYF. The CDR3 nucleotides read TGTGCCAGCAGCTCAGAGTCGGCAGGGAAAACAGATACGCAGTATTTT.